This is a list of T cell receptor beta chains from one sample in a study of early T cells in non-severe SARS-CoV-2 infection. TCRdb processed the 5' RACE reads anew with MiXCR; each CDR3 protein has one entry. The table records some 30,000 distinct CDR3 sequences, 3.5% to 5.5% of them present only once. The sample here was whole blood, taken at baseline. These receptor sequences come from an adult who was a healthcare worker with PCR-confirmed SARS-CoV-2 infection or an uninfected control (not recorded which). Both conserved end residues are part of each CDR3. Each record gives: J gene, V gene, clone size, D gene, CDR3 protein, CDR3 DNA. A D gene is named only where the DNA matches it firmly. Rows may omit the clone size; those that give it use once, few, many or a size class.

TRBJ1-1 TRBV18 . . CASSPGEVVTEAFF TGTGCCAGCTCACCAGGGGAGGTGGTCACTGAAGCTTTCTTT
TRBJ1-4 TRBV29-1 many . CSVVAATNEKLFF TGCAGCGTTGTAGCAGCAACTAATGAAAAACTGTTTTTT
TRBJ2-7 TRBV9 many . CASSASGQVVVYEQYF TGTGCCAGCAGCGCTTCAGGGCAGGTGGTAGTCTACGAGCAGTACTTC
TRBJ1-2 TRBV19 many TRBD1 CASSPSSGDSYGYTF TGTGCCAGTAGTCCTTCGTCCGGGGACAGCTATGGCTACACCTTC
TRBJ1-4 TRBV12-3/TRBV12-4 many TRBD1 CASSSSGTGGKLFF TGTGCCAGCAGTTCGTCCGGGACAGGGGGGAAACTGTTTTTT
TRBJ1-2 TRBV6-1 many TRBD1 CASSGGQGNYGYTF TGTGCCAGCAGTGGAGGACAGGGAAACTATGGCTACACCTTC
TRBJ2-1 TRBV7-3 many . CASSLSPNFPWFF TGTGCCAGCAGCTTATCCCCAAACTTCCCGTGGTTCTTC
TRBJ1-3 TRBV13 many . CASSLEKGSTGNTIYF TGTGCCAGCAGCTTAGAAAAAGGGAGCACTGGAAACACCATATATTTT
TRBJ2-3 TRBV14 few TRBD2 CASSRMGLAGGNTQYF TGTGCCAGCAGCCGGATGGGACTAGCGGGAGGGAATACGCAGTATTTT
TRBJ2-7 TRBV4-1 many . CASRGAYEQYF TGCGCCAGCAGGGGAGCCTACGAGCAGTACTTC
TRBJ2-1 TRBV7-3 . TRBD2 CASSRLAGVGEQFF TGTGCCAGCAGCCGACTAGCGGGAGTCGGGGAGCAGTTCTTC
TRBJ1-5 TRBV12-3/TRBV12-4 many . CASSSYVGGYSNQPQHF TGTGCCAGCAGTTCCTACGTTGGGGGTTATAGCAATCAGCCCCAGCATTTT
TRBJ2-4 TRBV2 . TRBD1 CASRGQAPKNIQYF TGTGCCAGCAGGGGACAGGCCCCCAAAAACATTCAGTACTTC
TRBJ2-1 TRBV2 . . CASSSGTTTIPEQFF TGTGCCAGCAGTTCCGGGACCACGACGATACCCGAGCAGTTCTTC
TRBJ2-4 TRBV7-8 . . CASSLVFRGVPKNIQYF TGTGCCAGCAGCTTAGTTTTCAGAGGGGTGCCCAAAAACATTCAGTACTTC
TRBJ2-7 TRBV6-5 many . CASSYSGDRREQYF TGTGCCAGCAGTTACTCGGGAGACCGGAGGGAGCAGTACTTC
TRBJ1-3 TRBV7-9 many TRBD1 CASSLGQGAGNTIYF TGTGCCAGCAGCCTCGGACAGGGGGCTGGAAACACCATATATTTT
TRBJ2-3 TRBV5-6 many . CASSLVGRPTDTQYF TGTGCCAGCAGCTTGGTCGGCAGACCCACAGATACGCAGTATTTT
TRBJ2-2 TRBV7-9 many . CASSPPVAAGELFF TGTGCCAGCAGCCCCCCGGTAGCTGCCGGGGAGCTGTTTTTT
TRBJ2-2 TRBV6-6 . . CASSYGHRTGELFF TGTGCCAGCAGTTACGGCCACCGGACCGGGGAGCTGTTTTTT
TRBJ1-1 TRBV18 many . CASSPYPRNTEAFF TGTGCCAGCTCACCATACCCCCGGAACACTGAAGCTTTCTTT
TRBJ1-2 TRBV9 many TRBD1 CASSVAAQGSGYTF TGTGCCAGCAGCGTCGCCGCACAGGGGTCTGGCTACACCTTC
TRBJ2-7 TRBV20-1 many TRBD1 CSARETGGNYEQYF TGCAGTGCTAGAGAAACAGGGGGCAATTACGAGCAGTACTTC
TRBJ2-3 TRBV12-3/TRBV12-4 many TRBD2 CASSFGTSGSSTDTQYF TGTGCCAGCAGTTTCGGGACTAGCGGGAGCTCCACAGATACGCAGTATTTT
TRBJ1-5 TRBV7-6 . TRBD1 CASSSGTGSQPQHF TGTGCCAGCAGTTCCGGGACAGGGTCTCAGCCCCAGCATTTT
TRBJ2-1 TRBV18 many . CASSPSASYNEQFF TGTGCCAGCTCCCCGTCGGCCTCCTACAATGAGCAGTTCTTC
TRBJ2-1 TRBV12-3/TRBV12-4 many TRBD2 CASSLRGGRYNEQFF TGTGCCAGCAGTCTCCGGGGGGGCCGGTACAATGAGCAGTTCTTC
TRBJ2-3 TRBV27 many . CASTSSGIRIEYF TGTGCCAGCACCTCTAGTGGTATACGGATCGAGTATTTT
TRBJ2-3 TRBV7-9 . . CASSLVLALTDTQYF TGTGCCAGCAGCTTAGTGTTGGCGCTCACAGATACGCAGTATTTT